These 25 T cell receptor beta chains were all obtained from the same sample, sequenced in a study of shared clonotypes between healthy human individuals. The table came from immunoSEQ multiplex PCR; TCRdb's copy has only in-frame clones and leaves some out. The repertoire holds roughly 2.2 million clones, with 85% to 95% as singletons. Sequences were obtained from naive CD4+ T cells from PBMCs. Specified subset: CD45RA+ positively selected. These receptor sequences come from a man aged 18 to 30 in good health. Some clones in this sample may be carry-over from other donors' samples.

This chain connects TRBV15 to TRBJ2-1; 11 nucleotides line up with TRBD2. Trimming took 2 bases from V and 9 from J; bases not matched to a gene: 9. Germline-derived CDR1 and CDR2 are LNHNV and YYDKDF (reference sequence). This CDR3 contains 16 residues. CDR3 region: CATSRPLAGVLVEQFF. CDR3 sequence (DNA): TGTGCCACCAGCAGACCACTAGCGGGAGTCTTGGTTGAGCAGTTCTTC.

The rearrangement links TRBV30 to TRBJ2-3; D is possibly TRBD2 (6 bases). The CDR3 spans 15 residues. V lost 4 bases, J lost 2 bases, and 16 bases lay in between. Germline loops: CDR1 GTSNPN, CDR2 SVGIG (reference sequence). In DNA form, the CDR3 reads TGTGCCTGGATAAACCTAGCGAGAGACACAGATACGCAGTATTTT. This encodes CAWINLARDTDTQYF.

This clone appeared a few times. The rearrangement uses TRBV11-2 and TRBJ1-5; D is undetermined. Trimming pared 0 bases from V and 7 bases from J, leaving 10 bases between. The CDR3 runs 14 residues. Looked up from germline, CDR1 is SGHAT and CDR2 is FQNNGV. CDR3 amino acids: CASSLEAAGQPQHF. CDR3 sequence (DNA): TGTGCCAGCAGCTTAGAAGCGGCGGGGCAGCCCCAGCATTTT.

This sequence joins TRBV5-4 and TRBJ2-3; D uncertain. Trimming pared 4 bases from V and 2 bases from J, leaving 5 bases between. Germline CDR1 is SGHNT and CDR2 is YYREEE (reference sequence). The CDR3 runs to 12 residues. The CDR3 DNA reads TGTGCCAGCAGCCCGGACACAGATACGCAGTATTTT. It specifies CASSPDTDTQYF.

This chain links TRBV28 with TRBJ2-1; TRBD1 aligns across 9 bases. The trim removed 2 bases at V and 6 bases at J, leaving 8 bases unmatched. The V gene's germline CDR1 is MDHEN and CDR2 SYDVKM. The length of the CDR3 is 16 residues. Here the CDR3 DNA reads TGTGCCAGCAGTTTACCGGTACTGGACAGGGGCAATGAGCAGTTCTTC. Protein sequence: CASSLPVLDRGNEQFF. The whole variable domain, remainder taken from reference TRBV28 and TRBJ2-1, is DVKVTQSSRYLVKRTGEKVFLECVQDMDHENMFWYRQDPGLGLRLIYFSYDVKMKEKGDIPEGYSVSREKKERFSLILESASTNQTSMYLCASSLPVLDRGNEQFFGPGTRLTVL.

This clone appeared a single time. The V and J genes are TRBV5-4 and TRBJ2-2; no reliable D call. CDR1 is SGHNT and CDR2 is YYREEE in the germline V gene (reference sequence). The V and J ends lost 3 bases and 1 base respectively, with 13 bases between them. This CDR3 is built from 16 residues. CDR3 region: CASSSRPGVNTGELFF. CDR3 sequence (DNA): TGTGCCAGCAGCTCCCGCCCAGGAGTGAACACCGGGGAGCTGTTTTTT.

Only one count was recorded for this clone. The chain employs TRBV28 and TRBJ1-1; D ambiguous. From germline, CDR1 is MDHEN and CDR2 SYDVKM. V shed 6 bases and J shed 11 bases, with 16 bases lying between them. The CDR3 runs to 12 residues. CDR3 protein: CASSPKGRGAFF. In nucleotides, the CDR3 is TGTGCCAGCAGCCCCAAAGGCCGTGGGGCTTTCTTT.

The V call is TRBV7-9, the J call TRBJ2-7; D remains unclear. This CDR3 contains 12 residues. Trimming left V 5 bases short and J 4 bases short, with 9 bases between. CDR1 and CDR2 (germline): SEHNR, FQNEAQ (reference sequence). CDR3 DNA: TGTGCCAGCAGCACCGCAGTATACGAGCAGTACTTC. Amino acid sequence: CASSTAVYEQYF.

The chain employs TRBV6-1 and TRBJ2-7; possibly TRBD2 for D (5 bases). The germline V gene encodes CDR1 MNHNS and CDR2 SASEGT. Trimming removed 2 bases from V and 4 bases from J, with 15 bases in between. CDR3 size: 15 residues. In DNA, the CDR3 is TGTGCCAGCAGTGAAAGAGGACTGCCAATATACGAGCAGTACTTC. The encoded protein is CASSERGLPIYEQYF.

To note about this clone: Other DNA sequences from this sample encode an identical CDR3 as well. This sequence joins TRBV18 and TRBJ1-5, with D uncertain. The germline gives CDR1 KGHSH, CDR2 LQKENI. The CDR3 runs to 14 residues. Trimming removed 6 bases at V and 0 bases at J, with 9 bases between. In DNA, the CDR3 is TGTGCCAGCTCCCCTAGTCTTAGCAATCAGCCCCAGCATTTT. This codes for CASSPSLSNQPQHF.

V gene TRBV6-6 combines with J gene TRBJ2-7; possibly TRBD1 or TRBD2 for D (5 bases each). The CDR3 sequence is 16 residues long. Trimming stripped 0 bases from V and 4 bases from J, with 16 bases between. The germline V gene encodes CDR1 MNHNY and CDR2 SVGAGI (reference sequence). In DNA form, the CDR3 reads TGTGCCAGCAGTTACTCGATCCAGGGCGGACTGTACGAGCAGTACTTC. As protein: CASSYSIQGGLYEQYF.

The rearrangement uses TRBV29-1 and TRBJ2-7; tentatively, D is TRBD1 (7 bases). The CDR3 sequence is 12 residues long. CDR1 SQVTM and CDR2 ANQGSEA come from the germline V gene. V was cut by 7 bases and J by 2 bases, with 12 bases left in between. The CDR3, as DNA: TGCAGCGCCGCGGGACAGCCCTACGAGCAGTACTTC. Translating it yields CSAAGQPYEQYF.

The chain is built from TRBV28 and TRBJ2-5; possible D gene TRBD2, 5 bases. The CDR3 extends over 11 amino acids. Deletions cut 10 bases from V and 1 base from J, with 7 bases between. The V gene's germline CDR1 is MDHEN and CDR2 SYDVKM. The CDR3 reads CAIRGQETQYF. The CDR3, as DNA: TGTGCCATCCGGGGCCAAGAGACCCAGTACTTC. Drawing the rest from reference TRBV28 and TRBJ2-5, the complete variable domain is DVKVTQSSRYLVKRTGEKVFLECVQDMDHENMFWYRQDPGLGLRLIYFSYDVKMKEKGDIPEGYSVSREKKERFSLILESASTNQTSMYLCAIRGQETQYFGPGTRLLVL.

The rearrangement joins TRBV19 to TRBJ2-7; 8 nucleotides align to TRBD2. The CDR3 totals 13 residues. Trimming took 10 bases from V and 2 from J; bases not matched to a gene: 7. CDR1 is LNHDA, CDR2 SQIVND, per germline (reference sequence). The CDR3 nucleotides are TGTGCCACCGAAGGGGGACTAGCCTACGAGCAGTACTTC. Encoded protein: CATEGGLAYEQYF.

V usage is TRBV4-2 and J usage is TRBJ2-3, with 13 bases matching TRBD2. The CDR3 has 19 amino acids. The V and J ends lost 4 bases and 0 bases, in that order; junction bases with no gene match: 10. From germline, CDR1 is LGHNA and CDR2 YNFKEQ. CDR3 DNA sequence: TGTGCCAGCAGCCGAAGACTAGCGGGAGGTATACCTAGCACAGATACGCAGTATTTT. This codes for CASSRRLAGGIPSTDTQYF.

The chain has TRBV6-7 and TRBJ1-5; the D gene is possibly TRBD1 (6 bases). TRBV6-7 counts as an open reading frame of uncertain function. The CDR3 runs 16 residues. V lost 5 bases, J lost 4 bases, and 18 bases lay in between. The CDR3 sequence: CASSGREGGVNQPQHF. The CDR3 DNA is TGTGCCAGCAGTGGGCGTGAGGGGGGAGTGAATCAGCCCCAGCATTTT.

V usage is TRBV19 and J usage is TRBJ1-2; 11 nucleotides line up with TRBD1. J gave up 7 bases and V 5 bases, and 9 bases lay outside the gene matches. This CDR3 contains 15 residues. Germline assignment: CDR1 LNHDA and CDR2 SQIVND (reference sequence). The CDR3 here is CASSPWTGGVSGYTF. DNA of the CDR3: TGTGCCAGTAGTCCCTGGACAGGGGGCGTCAGTGGCTACACCTTC.

The chain employs TRBV5-1 and TRBJ2-5; 12 nucleotides match TRBD2. The CDR3 has 16 residues. Germline V lookup: CDR1 SGHRS, CDR2 YFSETQ. The junction had 6 bases not matched to a gene; V was cut back by 2 bases and J by 4 bases. For the CDR3, the DNA is TGCGCCAGCAGCTTCGCCCTAGCGGGAGGGGGAGAGACCCAGTACTTC. Its protein is CASSFALAGGGETQYF.

This clone was counted between two and nine times. This rearrangement joins TRBV2 to TRBJ1-5; D call uncertain. The V end lost 4 bases, the J end lost 5 bases, and 15 bases lay between the germline ends. Germline CDR1 reads SNHLY; CDR2 reads FYNNEI. The CDR3 length is 15 residues. The CDR3 reads CASSVFRRVDQPQHF. DNA for the CDR3: TGTGCCAGCAGTGTCTTCAGGAGAGTGGATCAGCCCCAGCATTTT.

The CDR3 DNA follows: TGTGCCAGCAGCTTAGCTTCGTCGTCTGGGGTGGTGACCCAGTACTTC. Residues: CASSLASSSGVVTQYF. This chain joins TRBV7-2 and TRBJ2-5; D unresolved. V was cut by 0 bases and J by 7 bases, with 18 bases left in between. The V gene's germline CDR1 is SGHTA and CDR2 FQGNSA. The CDR3 totals 16 residues. The whole variable domain, filled in from reference TRBV7-2 and TRBJ2-5, reads GAGVSQSPSNKVTEKGKDVELRCDPISGHTALYWYRQSLGQGLEFLIYFQGNSAPDKSGLPSDRFSAERTGGSVSTLTIQRTQQEDSAVYLCASSLASSSGVVTQYFGPGTRLLVL.

The chain combines TRBV5-1 with TRBJ2-1; D may be TRBD1 or TRBD2 (6 bases each). Trimming pared 0 bases from V and 14 bases from J, leaving 15 bases between. The CDR3 spans 13 residues. Germline loops: CDR1 SGHRS, CDR2 YFSETQ. The CDR3 is CASSLAVQRGEFF. DNA for the CDR3: TGCGCCAGCAGCTTGGCCGTTCAAAGGGGGGAGTTCTTC.

The V call is TRBV27, the J call TRBJ1-5; possibly TRBD1 for D (6 bases). The ends were cut back, 6 bases at V and 4 bases at J, with 16 bases in the middle. The length of the CDR3 is 15 residues. CDR1 is MNHEY, CDR2 SMNVEV, per germline (reference sequence). The CDR3 DNA is TGTGCCAGCAGAGGGGGACCTATAGCTAATCAGCCCCAGCATTTT. Its protein product is CASRGGPIANQPQHF.

V usage is TRBV6-1 and J usage is TRBJ1-4, with a weak D call TRBD1 (5 bases). Germline V CDR1 and CDR2: MNHNS, SASEGT. The V end lost 11 bases, the J end lost 5 bases, and 15 bases lay between the germline ends. CDR3 length: 13 residues. The CDR3 DNA reads as TGTGCCGGAGGGGCGCAGTCGAATGAAAAACTGTTTTTT. It yields the protein CAGGAQSNEKLFF.

This clone occurred once. J is TRBJ2-1 and V is TRBV10-1; TRBD2 matches at 9 bases. Germline CDR1 is WNHNN and CDR2 is SYGVQD (reference sequence). The CDR3 has 15 residues. With V trimmed by 4 bases and J by 8 bases, 9 bases remained unmatched. The CDR3 region has the DNA TGCGCCAGCAGTGTAGCGGGGGCGGTGATCGATGAGCAGTTCTTC. Its translation: CASSVAGAVIDEQFF.

DNA for the CDR3: TGTGCCAGCTCACCGAAGGGGTCTTCCTTCCGGGGCACCGGGGAGCTGTTTTTT. The encoded protein is CASSPKGSSFRGTGELFF. The chain carries TRBV18 and TRBJ2-2; D could derive from TRBD1 or TRBD2 (5 bases each). The ends were cut back, 3 bases at V and 4 bases at J, with 21 bases in the middle. From germline, CDR1 is KGHSH and CDR2 LQKENI. This CDR3 is 18 amino acids long.